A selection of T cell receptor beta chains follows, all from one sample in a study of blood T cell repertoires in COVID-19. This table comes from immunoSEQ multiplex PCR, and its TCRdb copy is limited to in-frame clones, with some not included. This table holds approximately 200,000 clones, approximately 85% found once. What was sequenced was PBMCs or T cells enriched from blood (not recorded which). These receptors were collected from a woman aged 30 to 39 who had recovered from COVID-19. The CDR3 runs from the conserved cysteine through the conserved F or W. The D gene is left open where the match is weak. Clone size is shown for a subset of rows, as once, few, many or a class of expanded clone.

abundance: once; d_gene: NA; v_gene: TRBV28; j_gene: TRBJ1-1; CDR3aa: CASSWGDTEAFF; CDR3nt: TGTGCCAGCAGCTGGGGGGACACTGAAGCTTTCTTT
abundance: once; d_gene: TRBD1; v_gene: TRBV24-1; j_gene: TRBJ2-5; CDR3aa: CATSPGTGQETQYF; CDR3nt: TGTGCCACCAGCCCCGGGACAGGGCAAGAGACCCAGTACTTC
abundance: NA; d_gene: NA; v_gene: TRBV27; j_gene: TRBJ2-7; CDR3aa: CASSLSENYEQYF; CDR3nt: TGTGCCAGCAGTTTGAGTGAAAACTACGAGCAGTACTTC
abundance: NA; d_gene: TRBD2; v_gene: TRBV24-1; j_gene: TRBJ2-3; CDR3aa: CATSASGTSGRAADTQYF; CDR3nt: TGTGCCACCAGTGCTTCCGGGACTAGCGGGAGGGCCGCAGATACGCAGTATTTT
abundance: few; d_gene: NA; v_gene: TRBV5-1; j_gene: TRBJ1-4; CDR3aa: CASSLEGGSEKLFF; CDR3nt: TGCGCCAGCAGCTTGGAAGGGGGTAGTGAAAAACTGTTTTTT
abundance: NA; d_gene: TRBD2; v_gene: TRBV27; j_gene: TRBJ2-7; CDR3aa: CASSLEGLAVNEQYF; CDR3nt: TGTGCCAGCAGTTTAGAGGGACTAGCGGTCAACGAGCAGTACTTC
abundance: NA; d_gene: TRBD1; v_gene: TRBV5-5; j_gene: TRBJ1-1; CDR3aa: CASSLLQGGKGTEAFF; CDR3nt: TGTGCCAGCAGCTTGTTACAGGGGGGAAAGGGCACTGAAGCTTTCTTT
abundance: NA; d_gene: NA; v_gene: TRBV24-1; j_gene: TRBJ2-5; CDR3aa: CATSEAGAVETQYF; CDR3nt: TGTGCCACCAGTGAGGCGGGGGCGGTTGAGACCCAGTACTTC
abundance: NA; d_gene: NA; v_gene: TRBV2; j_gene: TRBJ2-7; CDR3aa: CASGTAYEQYF; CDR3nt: TGTGCCAGCGGGACTGCCTACGAGCAGTACTTC
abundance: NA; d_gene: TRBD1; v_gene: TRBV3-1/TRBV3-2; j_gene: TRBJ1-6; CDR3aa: CASSRSDRNSPLHF; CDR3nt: TGTGCCAGCAGCCGCTCGGACAGGAATTCACCCCTCCACTTT
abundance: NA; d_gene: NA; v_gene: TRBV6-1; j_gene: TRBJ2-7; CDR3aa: CASSDPGNNYEQYF; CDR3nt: TGTGCCAGCAGTGATCCAGGGAATAACTACGAGCAGTACTTC
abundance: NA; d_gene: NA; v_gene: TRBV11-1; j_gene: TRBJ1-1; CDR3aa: CASTATNTEAFF; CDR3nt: TGTGCCAGCACCGCTACGAACACTGAAGCTTTCTTT
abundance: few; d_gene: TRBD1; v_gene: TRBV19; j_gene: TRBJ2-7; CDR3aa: CASSITGGGEQYF; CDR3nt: TGTGCCAGTAGTATAACAGGGGGCGGTGAGCAGTACTTC
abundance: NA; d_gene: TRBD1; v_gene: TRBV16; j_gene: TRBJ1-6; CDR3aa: CASSQGPDRANSPLHF; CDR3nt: TGTGCCAGCAGCCAGGGACCCGACAGGGCAAATTCACCCCTCCACTTT
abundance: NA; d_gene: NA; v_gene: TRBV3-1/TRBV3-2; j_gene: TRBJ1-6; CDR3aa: CASSQVWQGILDNSPLHF; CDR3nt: TGTGCCAGCAGCCAAGTTTGGCAGGGGATCCTTGATAATTCACCCCTCCACTTT
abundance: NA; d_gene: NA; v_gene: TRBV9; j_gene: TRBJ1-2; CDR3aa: CASSVVPGYNYGYTF; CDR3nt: TGTGCCAGCAGCGTAGTTCCAGGGTATAACTATGGCTACACCTTC
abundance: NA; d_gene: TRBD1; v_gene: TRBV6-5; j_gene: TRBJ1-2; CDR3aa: CASSYGDRGNYGYTF; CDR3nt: TGTGCCAGCAGTTACGGGGACAGGGGAAACTATGGCTACACCTTC
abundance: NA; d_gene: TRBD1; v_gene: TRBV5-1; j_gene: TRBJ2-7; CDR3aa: CASSSGQRNGEQYF; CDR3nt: TGCGCCAGCAGCTCGGGACAGCGAAATGGCGAGCAGTACTTC
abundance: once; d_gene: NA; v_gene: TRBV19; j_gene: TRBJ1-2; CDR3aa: CASSIAGNYGYTF; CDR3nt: TGTGCCAGTAGTATAGCAGGGAACTATGGCTACACCTTC
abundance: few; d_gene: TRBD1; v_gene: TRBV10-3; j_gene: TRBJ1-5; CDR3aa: CAISREQGHQPQHF; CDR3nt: TGTGCCATCAGCCGGGAACAGGGGCATCAGCCCCAGCATTTT
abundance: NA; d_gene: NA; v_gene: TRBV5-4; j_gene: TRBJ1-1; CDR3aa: CASSLGRGETSEAFF; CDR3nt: TGTGCCAGCAGCCTGGGGAGGGGTGAAACGTCTGAAGCTTTCTTT
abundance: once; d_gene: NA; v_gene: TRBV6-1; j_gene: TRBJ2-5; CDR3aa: CASSEGTLGTQETQYF; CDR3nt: TGTGCCAGCAGTGAGGGGACTCTGGGCACCCAAGAGACCCAGTACTTC
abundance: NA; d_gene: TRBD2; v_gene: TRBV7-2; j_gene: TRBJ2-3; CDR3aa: CASSVIGLAGVSDTQYF; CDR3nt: TGTGCCAGCAGCGTCATCGGACTAGCGGGAGTCTCAGATACGCAGTATTTT
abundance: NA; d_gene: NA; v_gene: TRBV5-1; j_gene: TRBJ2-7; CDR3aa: CASSLKQGVNEQYF; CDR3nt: TGCGCCAGCAGCTTGAAACAGGGTGTCAACGAGCAGTACTTC
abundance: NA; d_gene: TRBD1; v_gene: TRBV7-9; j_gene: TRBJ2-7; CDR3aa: CASSPTGVGYEQYF; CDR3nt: TGTGCCAGCAGCCCGACAGGGGTTGGCTACGAGCAGTACTTC
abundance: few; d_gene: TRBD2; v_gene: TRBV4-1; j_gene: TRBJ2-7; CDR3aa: CASSPMGREASYEQYF; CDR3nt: TGCGCCAGCAGCCCCATGGGGCGGGAGGCTTCCTACGAGCAGTACTTC